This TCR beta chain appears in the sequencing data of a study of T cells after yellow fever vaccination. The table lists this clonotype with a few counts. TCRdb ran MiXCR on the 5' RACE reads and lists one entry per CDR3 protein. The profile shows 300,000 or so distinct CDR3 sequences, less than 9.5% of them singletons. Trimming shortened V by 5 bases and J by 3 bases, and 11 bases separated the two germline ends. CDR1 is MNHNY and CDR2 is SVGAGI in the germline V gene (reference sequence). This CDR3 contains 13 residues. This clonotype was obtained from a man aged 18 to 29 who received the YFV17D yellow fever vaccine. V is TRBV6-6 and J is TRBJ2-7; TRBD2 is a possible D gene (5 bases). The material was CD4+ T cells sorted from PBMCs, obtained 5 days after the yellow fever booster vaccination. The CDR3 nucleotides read TGTGCCAGCAGTCCGCAACTAGGCTACGAGCAGTACGTC. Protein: CASSPQLGYEQYV.